This TCR beta chain is drawn from a study of blood T cell repertoires in COVID-19 (dated by TCRdb to the early 2020s). Describing the broader study: The collaborator samples originated in the United States, Italy and Spain and spanned the acute and convalescent phases of COVID-19. The material from the prospective study consisted of cDNA or gDNA derived from T cells, B-cell-depleted T cells, or PBMCs. The repertoires were released in a freely available public database intended as a resource for research on the immune response to SARS-CoV-2. Deeply sampled blood TCRbeta repertoires from subjects exposed to, actively infected with, or recovered from COVID-19 were included in the dataset. The sample metadata nearly always contained a de-identified subject ID, COVID-19 status, age in years and sex. Where HLA class I and class II types were available, the types were taken from metadata supplied by the sample provider, not from assay-based typing. Samples came from the ongoing ImmuneRACE study (first 160 participants) plus 1,254 subjects from 6 global collaborators.

Participants in the prospective study were enrolled through a virtual design, were aged roughly 18 to 100 years, and lived in approximately 25 United States geographic areas. To assign participants to cohorts, the prospective study relied on clinical history that participants themselves reported in a screening survey and a study questionnaire. ImmuneRACE Cohort 3 recovered participants were defined by two consecutive negative NP/OP PCR tests, healthcare professional clearance, or symptom resolution. Mobile phlebotomists in the prospective study collected whole blood, serum and a nasopharyngeal or oropharyngeal swab from every participant. Over a roughly 2-month period, participants in the prospective study had the option of providing additional blood draws and questionnaires. Prospective study blood samples were shipped either frozen or at room temperature before DNA extraction. Here is what the overall study found, with its caveats: How much clinical and demographic metadata was included differed by source and by participant, and the metadata was provided uncurated.

For this clone: Its antigen is currently not known. The record has no base qualities; no much larger clone is one base away.

The CDR3 contains 12 residues, cysteine and phenylalanine counted. The kept DNA is CDR3 alone, 36 bases in frame from the first base. V loses 3 bases of germline sequence and J loses 6 bases, and the interval between the two ends is 8 bases. The immunoSEQ Assay, a bias-controlled multiplex PCR, was used to amplify TCRbeta CDR3 regions from genomic DNA. From the authors' description of their analysis: The number of nucleated cells in each sample was estimated from the amplification of reference gene primers within the assay. To quantify the absolute abundance of each unique TCRbeta CDR3 rearrangement, sequence reads were collapsed and filtered. For each sample, productive Simpson clonality was calculated as the square root of Simpson's diversity index across productive rearrangements. TCRdb holds this immuneACCESS table with in-frame rearrangements only. Some clones are missing; in checked studies, unresolved V genes explain under half, and the rest has no known cause. The V and J calls and clone size are taken from that table; D and trimming were inferred from the DNA. Recorded for this sample are 110,000 to 150,000 clones; 86% of them occurred a single time. The ten most abundant clones make up less than 4.5% of the sample.

This receptor was taken from a man aged 45-65 years who had recovered from COVID-19. The sample consisted of PBMCs or T cells enriched from blood (not recorded which). The rearrangement combines TRBV12-3 or TRBV12-4 with TRBJ1-2; the D segment cannot be called with confidence. The DNA reads TGTGCCAGCAGTTTCCAAGCAAATGGCTACACCTTC. The resulting protein is CASSFQANGYTF.